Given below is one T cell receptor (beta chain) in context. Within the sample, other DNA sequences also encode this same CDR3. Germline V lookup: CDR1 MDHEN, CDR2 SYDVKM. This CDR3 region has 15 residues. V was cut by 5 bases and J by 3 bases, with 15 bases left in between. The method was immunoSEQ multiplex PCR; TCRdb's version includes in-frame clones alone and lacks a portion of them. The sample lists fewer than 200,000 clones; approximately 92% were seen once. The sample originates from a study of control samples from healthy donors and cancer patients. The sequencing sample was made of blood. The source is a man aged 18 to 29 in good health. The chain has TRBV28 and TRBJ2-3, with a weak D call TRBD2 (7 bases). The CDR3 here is CASSLGGGLTDTQYF. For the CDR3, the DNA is TGTGCCAGCAGTCTTGGGGGGGGGCTGACAGATACGCAGTATTTT.